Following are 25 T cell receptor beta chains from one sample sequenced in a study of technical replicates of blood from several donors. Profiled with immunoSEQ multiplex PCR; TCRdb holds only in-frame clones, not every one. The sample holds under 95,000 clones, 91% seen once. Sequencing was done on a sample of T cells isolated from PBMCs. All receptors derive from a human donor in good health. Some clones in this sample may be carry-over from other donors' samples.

CDR3 in amino acids: CASSSTETGDGYTF. DNA for the CDR3: TGCGCCAGCAGCTCCACCGAGACAGGGGATGGCTACACCTTC. The chain has TRBV5-1 and TRBJ1-2; TRBD1 matches 8 bases. The CDR3 is made up of 14 amino acids. Germline assignment: CDR1 SGHRS and CDR2 YFSETQ. V lost 3 bases and J lost 6; bases outside the gene matches: 7.

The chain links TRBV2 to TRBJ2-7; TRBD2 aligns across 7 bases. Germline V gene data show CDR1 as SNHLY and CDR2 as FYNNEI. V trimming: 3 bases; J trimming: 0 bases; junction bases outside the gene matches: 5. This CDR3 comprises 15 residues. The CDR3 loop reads CASSEQLAISYEQYF. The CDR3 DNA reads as TGTGCCAGCAGTGAGCAACTAGCGATCTCCTACGAGCAGTACTTC.

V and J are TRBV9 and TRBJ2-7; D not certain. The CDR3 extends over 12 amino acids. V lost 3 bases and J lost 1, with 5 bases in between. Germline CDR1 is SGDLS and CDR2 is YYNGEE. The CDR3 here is CASSASSYEQYF. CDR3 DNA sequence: TGTGCCAGCAGCGCCTCTTCCTACGAGCAGTACTTC. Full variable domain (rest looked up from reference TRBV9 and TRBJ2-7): DSGVTQTPKHLITATGQRVTLRCSPRSGDLSVYWYQQSLDQGLQFLIQYYNGEERAKGNILERFSAQQFPDLHSELNLSSLELGDSALYFCASSASSYEQYFGPGTRLTVT.

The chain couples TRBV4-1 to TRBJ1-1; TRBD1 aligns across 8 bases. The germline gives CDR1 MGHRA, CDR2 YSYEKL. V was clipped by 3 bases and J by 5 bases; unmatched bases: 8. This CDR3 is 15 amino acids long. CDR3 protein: CASSQSGGRVTEAFF. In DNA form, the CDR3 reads TGCGCCAGCAGCCAGTCAGGGGGCCGAGTAACTGAAGCTTTCTTT.

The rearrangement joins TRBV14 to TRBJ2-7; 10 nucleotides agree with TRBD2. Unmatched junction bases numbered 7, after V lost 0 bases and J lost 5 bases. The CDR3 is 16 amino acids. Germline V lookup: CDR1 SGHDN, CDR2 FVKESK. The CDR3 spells CASSQDQSLAGDEQYF. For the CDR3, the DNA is TGTGCCAGCAGCCAAGATCAATCCCTAGCGGGGGACGAGCAGTACTTC.

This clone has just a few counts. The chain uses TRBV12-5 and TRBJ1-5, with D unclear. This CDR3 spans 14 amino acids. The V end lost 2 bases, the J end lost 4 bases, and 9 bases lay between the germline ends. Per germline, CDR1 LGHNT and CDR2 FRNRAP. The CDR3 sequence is CASGLTPSNQPQHF. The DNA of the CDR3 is TGTGCTAGTGGTTTGACTCCTTCGAATCAGCCCCAGCATTTT.

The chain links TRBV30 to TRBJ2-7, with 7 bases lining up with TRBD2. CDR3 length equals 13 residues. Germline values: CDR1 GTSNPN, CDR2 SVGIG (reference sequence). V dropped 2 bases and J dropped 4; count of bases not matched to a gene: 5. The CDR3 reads CAWSMGGVYEQYF. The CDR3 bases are TGTGCCTGGAGTATGGGGGGGGTGTACGAGCAGTACTTC.

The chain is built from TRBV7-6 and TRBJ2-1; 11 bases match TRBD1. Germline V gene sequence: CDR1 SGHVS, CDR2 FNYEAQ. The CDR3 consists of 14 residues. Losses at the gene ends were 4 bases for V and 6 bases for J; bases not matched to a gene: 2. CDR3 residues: CASSSGTGGNEQFF. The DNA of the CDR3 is TGTGCCAGCAGCTCCGGGACAGGGGGCAATGAGCAGTTCTTC.

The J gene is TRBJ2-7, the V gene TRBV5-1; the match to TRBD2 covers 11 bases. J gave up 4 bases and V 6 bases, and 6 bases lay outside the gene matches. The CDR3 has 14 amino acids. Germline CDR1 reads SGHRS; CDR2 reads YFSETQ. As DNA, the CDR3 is TGCGCCAGCAACCCGGGACTAGCGGAGTACGAGCAGTACTTC. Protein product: CASNPGLAEYEQYF.

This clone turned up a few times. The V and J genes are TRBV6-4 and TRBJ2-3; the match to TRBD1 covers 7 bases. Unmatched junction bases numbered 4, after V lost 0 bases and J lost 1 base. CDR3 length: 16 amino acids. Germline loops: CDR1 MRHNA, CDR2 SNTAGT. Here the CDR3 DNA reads TGTGCCAGCAGTGACTCGCGACAGGGCGGCACAGATACGCAGTATTTT. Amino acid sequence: CASSDSRQGGTDTQYF.

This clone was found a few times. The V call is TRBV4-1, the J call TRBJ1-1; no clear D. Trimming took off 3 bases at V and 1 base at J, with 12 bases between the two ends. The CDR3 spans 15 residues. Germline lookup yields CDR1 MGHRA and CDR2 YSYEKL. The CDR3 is CASSHEGPGNTEAFF. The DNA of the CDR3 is TGCGCCAGCAGCCACGAAGGTCCAGGGAACACTGAAGCTTTCTTT.

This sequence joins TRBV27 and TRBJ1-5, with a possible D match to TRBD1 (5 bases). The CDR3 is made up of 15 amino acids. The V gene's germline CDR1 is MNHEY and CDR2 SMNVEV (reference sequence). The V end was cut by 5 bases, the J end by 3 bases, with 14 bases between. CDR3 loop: CASSPKPGYNQPQHF. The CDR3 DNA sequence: TGTGCCAGCAGTCCAAAGCCAGGGTACAATCAGCCCCAGCATTTT.

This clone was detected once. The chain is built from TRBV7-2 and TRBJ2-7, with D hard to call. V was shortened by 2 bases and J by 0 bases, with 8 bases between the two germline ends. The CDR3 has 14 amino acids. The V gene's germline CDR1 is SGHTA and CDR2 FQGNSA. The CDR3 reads CASSLSSSSYEQYF. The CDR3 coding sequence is TGTGCCAGCAGCTTAAGTTCCAGCTCCTACGAGCAGTACTTC.

CDR3 sequence: CASSPHSAGKPYNEQFF. The CDR3 coding sequence is TGTGCCAGCAGCCCGCATTCGGCCGGGAAGCCCTACAATGAGCAGTTCTTC. This chain connects TRBV7-9 to TRBJ2-1, with D possibly TRBD2 on 5 matching bases. The CDR3 loop spans 17 amino acids. From germline, CDR1 is SEHNR and CDR2 FQNEAQ (reference sequence). Trimming cost V 5 bases and J 2 bases, with 19 bases left between them.

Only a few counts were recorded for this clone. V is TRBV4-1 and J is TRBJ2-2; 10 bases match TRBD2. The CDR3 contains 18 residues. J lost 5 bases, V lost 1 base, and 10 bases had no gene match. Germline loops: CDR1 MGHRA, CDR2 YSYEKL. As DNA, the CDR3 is TGCGCCAGCAGCCAAGGAGGCCTAGCGGGAGTTGGAACCGGGGAGCTGTTTTTT. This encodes CASSQGGLAGVGTGELFF.

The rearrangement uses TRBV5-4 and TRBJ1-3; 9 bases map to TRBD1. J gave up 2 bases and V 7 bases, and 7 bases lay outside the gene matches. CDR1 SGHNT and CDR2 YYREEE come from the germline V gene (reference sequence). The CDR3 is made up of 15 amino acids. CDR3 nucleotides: TGTGCCAGCGGGGACAGGGTCGGAACTGGAAACACCATATATTTT. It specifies CASGDRVGTGNTIYF.

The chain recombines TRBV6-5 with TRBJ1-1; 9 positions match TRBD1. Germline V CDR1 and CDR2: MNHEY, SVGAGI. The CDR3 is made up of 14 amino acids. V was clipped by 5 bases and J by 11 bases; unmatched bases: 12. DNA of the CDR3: TGTGCCAGCAGTGACCAGGGACAGGGATTAAGGGCTTTCTTT. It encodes CASSDQGQGLRAFF.

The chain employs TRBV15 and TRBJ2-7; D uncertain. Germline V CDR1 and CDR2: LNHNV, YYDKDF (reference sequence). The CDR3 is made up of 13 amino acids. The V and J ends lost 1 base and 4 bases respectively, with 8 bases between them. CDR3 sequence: CATSRGAVYEQYF. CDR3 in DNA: TGTGCCACCAGCAGAGGGGCAGTTTACGAGCAGTACTTC.

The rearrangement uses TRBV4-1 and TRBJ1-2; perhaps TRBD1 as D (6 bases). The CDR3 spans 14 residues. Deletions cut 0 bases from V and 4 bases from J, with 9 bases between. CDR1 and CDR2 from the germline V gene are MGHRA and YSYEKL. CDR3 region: CASSQDLGAYGYTF. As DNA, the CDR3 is TGCGCCAGCAGCCAAGATCTGGGGGCCTATGGCTACACCTTC.

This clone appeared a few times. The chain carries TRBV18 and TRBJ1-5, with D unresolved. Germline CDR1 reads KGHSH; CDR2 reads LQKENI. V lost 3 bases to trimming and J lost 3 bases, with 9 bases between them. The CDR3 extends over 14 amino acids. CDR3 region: CASSPESSNQPQHF. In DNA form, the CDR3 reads TGTGCCAGCTCACCTGAGAGTTCCAATCAGCCCCAGCATTTT.

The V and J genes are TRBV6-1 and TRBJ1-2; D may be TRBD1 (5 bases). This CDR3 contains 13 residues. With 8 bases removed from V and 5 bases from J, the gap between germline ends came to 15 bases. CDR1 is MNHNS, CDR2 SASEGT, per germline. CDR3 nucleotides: TGTGCCAGCTGGGGGGGGAACAGATATGGCTACACCTTC. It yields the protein CASWGGNRYGYTF.

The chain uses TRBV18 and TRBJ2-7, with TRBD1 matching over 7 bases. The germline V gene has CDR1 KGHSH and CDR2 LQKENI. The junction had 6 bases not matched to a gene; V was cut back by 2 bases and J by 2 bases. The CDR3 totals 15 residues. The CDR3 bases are TGTGCCAGCTCACCATCTCTGCAGGGGGCCTACGAGCAGTACTTC. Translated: CASSPSLQGAYEQYF.

CDR3 DNA: TGTGCCAGCAGTTTATTATTCGGGGTCTACGGAAACACCATATATTTT. Its translation is CASSLLFGVYGNTIYF. V usage is TRBV28 and J usage is TRBJ1-3, with D uncertain. Trimming shortened V by 1 base and J by 4 bases, and 14 bases separated the two germline ends. Germline-derived CDR1 and CDR2 are MDHEN and SYDVKM. This CDR3 is built from 16 residues.

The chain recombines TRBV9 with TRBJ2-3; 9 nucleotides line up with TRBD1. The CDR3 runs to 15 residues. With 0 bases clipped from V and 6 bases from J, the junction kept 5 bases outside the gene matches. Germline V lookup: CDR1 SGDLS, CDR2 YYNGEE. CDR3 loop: CASSVGTGTGDTQYF. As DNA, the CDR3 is TGTGCCAGCAGCGTAGGGACAGGGACAGGGGATACGCAGTATTTT. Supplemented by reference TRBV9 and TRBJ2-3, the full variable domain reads DSGVTQTPKHLITATGQRVTLRCSPRSGDLSVYWYQQSLDQGLQFLIQYYNGEERAKGNILERFSAQQFPDLHSELNLSSLELGDSALYFCASSVGTGTGDTQYFGPGTRLTVL.

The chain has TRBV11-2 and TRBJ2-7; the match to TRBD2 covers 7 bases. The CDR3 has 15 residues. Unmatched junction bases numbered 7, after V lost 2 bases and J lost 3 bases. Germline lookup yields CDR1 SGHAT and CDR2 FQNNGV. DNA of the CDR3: TGTGCCAGCAGCTTAAGGGGAGGGCAGGACTACGAGCAGTACTTC. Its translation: CASSLRGGQDYEQYF. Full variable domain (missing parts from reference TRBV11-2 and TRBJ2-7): EAGVAQSPRYKIIEKRQSVAFWCNPISGHATLYWYQQILGQGPKLLIQFQNNGVVDDSQLPKDRFSAERLKGVDSTLKIQPAKLEDSAVYLCASSLRGGQDYEQYFGPGTRLTVT.